This T cell receptor (beta chain) came from a study of control samples from healthy donors and cancer patients. Clones were sequenced by immunoSEQ multiplex PCR, and TCRdb holds only the in-frame ones, with some missing. The profile shows 90,000 to 110,000 clones, roughly 80% of them singletons. The sample comprised blood. The source of this sequence is a woman aged 45-60 years in good health.

CDR3 nucleotides: TGTGCCAGCAGCTTTGGGACAGGGGGCACTGAAGCTTTCTTT. Translated: CASSFGTGGTEAFF. The rearrangement uses TRBV5-4 and TRBJ1-1, with 11 bases identical to TRBD1. The CDR3 extends over 14 amino acids. Germline lookup yields CDR1 SGHNT and CDR2 YYREEE (reference sequence). V dropped 2 bases and J dropped 4; count of bases not matched to a gene: 1.